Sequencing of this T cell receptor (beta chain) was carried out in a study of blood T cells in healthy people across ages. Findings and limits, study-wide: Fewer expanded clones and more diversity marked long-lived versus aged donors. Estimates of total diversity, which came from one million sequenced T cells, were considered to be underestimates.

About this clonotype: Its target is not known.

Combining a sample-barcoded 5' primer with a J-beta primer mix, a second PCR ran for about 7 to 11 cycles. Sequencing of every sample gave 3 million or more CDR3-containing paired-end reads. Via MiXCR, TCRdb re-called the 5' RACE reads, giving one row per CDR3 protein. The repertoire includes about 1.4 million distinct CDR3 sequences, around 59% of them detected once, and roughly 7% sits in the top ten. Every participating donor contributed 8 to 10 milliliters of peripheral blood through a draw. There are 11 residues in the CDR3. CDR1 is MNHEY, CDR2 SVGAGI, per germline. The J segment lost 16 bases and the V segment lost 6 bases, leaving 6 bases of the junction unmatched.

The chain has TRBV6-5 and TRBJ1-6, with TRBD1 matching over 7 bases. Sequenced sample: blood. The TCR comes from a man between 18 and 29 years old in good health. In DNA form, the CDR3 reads TGTGCCAGCAGCTCCGGGACAGAACTCCACTTT. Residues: CASSSGTELHF.